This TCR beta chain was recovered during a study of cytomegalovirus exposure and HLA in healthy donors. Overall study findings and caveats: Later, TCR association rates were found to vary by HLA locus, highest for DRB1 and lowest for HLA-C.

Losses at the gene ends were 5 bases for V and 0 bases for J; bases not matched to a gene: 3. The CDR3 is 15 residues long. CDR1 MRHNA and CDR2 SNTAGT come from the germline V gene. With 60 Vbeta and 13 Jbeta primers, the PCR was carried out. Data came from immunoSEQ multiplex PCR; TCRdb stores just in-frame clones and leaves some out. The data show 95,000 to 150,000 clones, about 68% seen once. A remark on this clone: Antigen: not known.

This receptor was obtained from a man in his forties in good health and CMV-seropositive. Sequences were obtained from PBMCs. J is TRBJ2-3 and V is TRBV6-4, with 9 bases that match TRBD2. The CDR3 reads CASSLTSGSTDTQYF. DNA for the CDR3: TGTGCCAGCAGTTTAACTAGCGGGAGCACAGATACGCAGTATTTT.